Sequencing of this TCR beta chain was carried out in a study of blood T cell repertoires in COVID-19. Overall study context: COVID-19 samples from acute and convalescent phases originated in the United States, Italy and Spain.

The CDR3 has 14 residues. Germline CDR1 is MNHEY and CDR2 is SMNVEV (reference sequence). The V gene lost 8 bases and the J gene lost 0 bases, with 10 bases spanning the gap. Generated by immunoSEQ multiplex PCR, the TCRdb table keeps only in-frame clones and is missing some. The data show around 97,000 clones, with about 80% seen just once and more than 9% held by the top ten. Source material: peripheral blood. The receptor's source is a man in his sixties or seventies with acute or convalescent COVID-19. The chain has TRBV27 and TRBJ1-4; D call uncertain. CDR3 sequence reads: CASGVRATNEKLFF. For the CDR3, the DNA is TGTGCCAGCGGAGTTCGGGCAACTAATGAAAAACTGTTTTTT.